Following are 24 T cell receptor beta chains from one sample sequenced in a study of cytomegalovirus exposure and HLA in healthy donors. The PCR employed 60 Vbeta primers together with 13 Jbeta primers. Only in-frame clones appear in the TCRdb table, and some are missing; sequencing was by immunoSEQ multiplex PCR. The table lists over 130,000 clones, about 84% of them singletons. Source material: PBMCs. These receptors were obtained from a woman in her thirties or forties in good health and CMV-seropositive.

The chain has TRBV10-3 and TRBJ2-1; a possible D gene is TRBD2 (7 bases). The CDR3 has 13 amino acids. Germline loops: CDR1 ENHRY, CDR2 SYGVKD. V lost 7 bases and J 6 bases, leaving 13 bases between the germline ends. The CDR3 loop is CAITPGGRNEQFF. The CDR3 nucleotides are TGTGCCATCACCCCCGGGGGGCGCAATGAGCAGTTCTTC.

The rearrangement joins TRBV13 to TRBJ2-1, with 13 bases fitting TRBD2. After removal of 5 bases from V and 7 bases from J, the junction contained 5 bases not matched to a gene. CDR3 size: 15 residues. The germline gives CDR1 PRHDT, CDR2 FYEKMQ (reference sequence). The CDR3 DNA follows: TGTGCCAGCAGCATCACTAGCGGGAGGGTGAATGAGCAGTTCTTC. This gives the protein CASSITSGRVNEQFF.

This chain connects TRBV21-1 to TRBJ2-1; the D call in the table, TRBD1, was not verified against the DNA. TRBV21-1 is an annotated pseudogene. The CDR3 consists of 12 residues. CDR3 nucleotides: TGTGCCAGCAGCAAACAGATCCAGGAGCAGTTCTTC. It is translated as CASSKQIQEQFF.

As concerns this clone: A junction boundary mismatches the germline segment, possibly from a read error. V and J are TRBV7-9 and TRBJ2-3; 9 bases map to TRBD1. CDR1 and CDR2 (germline): SEHNR, FQNEAQ (reference sequence). CDR3 length: 14 residues. The CDR3: CSSRVYRGPDTQYF. Here the CDR3 DNA reads TGTTCCAGCAGGGTATACAGGGGGCCGGATACGCAGTATTTT.

The gene calls are TRBV4-2 and TRBJ1-1; unclear D gene. Germline CDR1 is LGHNA and CDR2 is YNFKEQ. The CDR3 runs 15 residues. With 1 base removed from V and 2 bases from J, the gap between germline ends came to 11 bases. The CDR3 DNA follows: TGTGCCAGCAGCCAAGTCGACGGGTATAACACTGAAGCTTTCTTT. Translated, it gives CASSQVDGYNTEAFF.

The V and J genes are TRBV28 and TRBJ1-2, with D maybe TRBD1 (6 bases). The germline gives CDR1 MDHEN, CDR2 SYDVKM. V was cut by 8 bases and J by 5 bases, with 12 bases left in between. There are 12 residues in the CDR3. In nucleotides, the CDR3 is TGTGCCAGCGGACAGTTGAAATATGGCTACACCTTC. Amino acids: CASGQLKYGYTF.

CDR3 amino acids: CASRDGVFTDTQYF. The CDR3 DNA reads TGTGCCAGCAGAGACGGGGTCTTTACAGATACGCAGTATTTT. This chain joins TRBV2 and TRBJ2-3; a possible D gene is TRBD2 (5 bases). V was pared by 6 bases and J by 3 bases, with 13 bases between. This CDR3 is 14 amino acids long. Germline lookup yields CDR1 SNHLY and CDR2 FYNNEI.

This clone was observed a few times. The V call is TRBV28, the J call TRBJ1-3; TRBD1 agrees at 11 bases. V lost 7 bases to trimming and J lost 1 base; unmatched junction nucleotides: 12. Germline V gene lookup returns CDR1 MDHEN and CDR2 SYDVKM. The length of the CDR3 is 18 residues. The chain's CDR3 is CASILSPGQGGSGNTIYF. In DNA form, the CDR3 reads TGTGCCAGCATCCTTTCACCGGGACAGGGGGGGTCTGGAAACACCATATATTTT.

This clone was recorded a few times. This chain links TRBV7-2 with TRBJ2-5; a possible D gene is TRBD1 (5 bases). With 0 bases removed from V and 7 bases from J, the gap between germline ends came to 9 bases. The CDR3 sequence is 13 residues long. CDR1 and CDR2 (germline): SGHTA, FQGNSA. This chain's CDR3 is CASSLADRGTQYF. The DNA of the CDR3 is TGTGCCAGCAGCTTAGCCGATAGGGGGACCCAGTACTTC.

A few counts support this clone. The gene calls are TRBV10-3 and TRBJ2-7, with D possibly matching TRBD2 (5 bases). Trimming removed 7 bases from V and 4 bases from J, with 11 bases in between. Germline V CDR1 and CDR2: ENHRY, SYGVKD. This CDR3 is 12 amino acids long. The CDR3 region has the DNA TGTGCCATCATGGGAGCGGAATACGAGCAGTACTTC. Its translation: CAIMGAEYEQYF.

This clone has a handful of counts. The chain recombines TRBV29-1 with TRBJ1-2, with 7 bases fitting TRBD1. The CDR3 runs 16 residues. Unmatched junction bases numbered 11, after V lost 4 bases and J lost 0 bases. The germline gives CDR1 SQVTM, CDR2 ANQGSEA. The CDR3 DNA sequence: TGCAGCGTTGTTGGGACGCACAGGGGCGCTAACTATGGCTACACCTTC. Its translation: CSVVGTHRGANYGYTF.

J is TRBJ1-4 and V is TRBV18; D remains ambiguous. This CDR3 contains 15 residues. The germline gives CDR1 KGHSH, CDR2 LQKENI. Trimming pared 3 bases from V and 0 bases from J, leaving 8 bases between. CDR3 DNA: TGTGCCAGCTCACCCCGAGTTGCAACTAATGAAAAACTGTTTTTT. It codes for CASSPRVATNEKLFF. Using reference TRBV18 and TRBJ1-4 for the parts outside the CDR3, the full variable domain is NAGVMQNPRHLVRRRGQEARLRCSPMKGHSHVYWYRQLPEEGLKFMVYLQKENIIDESGMPKERFSAEFPKEGPSILRIQQVVRGDSAAYFCASSPRVATNEKLFFGSGTQLSVL.

V and J are TRBV5-1 and TRBJ2-3, with 10 positions matching TRBD2. The CDR3 contains 15 residues. Per the germline V gene, CDR1 is SGHRS and CDR2 is YFSETQ. J lost 5 bases, V lost 4 bases, and 7 bases had no gene match. CDR3 sequence (DNA): TGCGCCAGCAGCGACACTAGCGGGACAGGAGATACGCAGTATTTT. Translated, it gives CASSDTSGTGDTQYF.

The V and J genes are TRBV13 and TRBJ2-1; 9 bases match TRBD2. The CDR3 length is 14 residues. CDR1 is PRHDT, CDR2 FYEKMQ, per germline (reference sequence). With 5 bases clipped from V and 9 bases from J, the junction kept 8 bases outside the gene matches. The CDR3 spells CASSVPGLAGEQFF. Written as DNA, the CDR3 is TGTGCCAGCAGCGTCCCGGGACTAGCTGGTGAGCAGTTCTTC.

V is TRBV5-1 and J is TRBJ2-1; D is perhaps TRBD2 (5 bases). Germline V CDR1 and CDR2: SGHRS, YFSETQ. The V end was cut by 4 bases, the J end by 4 bases, with 18 bases between. The CDR3 covers 16 residues. In DNA form, the CDR3 reads TGCGCCAGCAGCCCCTCCCCCGCGGAGCGGTACAATGAGCAGTTCTTC. Encoded protein: CASSPSPAERYNEQFF.

The rearrangement uses TRBV6-1 and TRBJ2-5, with D perhaps TRBD1 (7 bases). V lost 3 bases, J lost 2 bases, and 10 bases lay in between. The germline CDR1 and CDR2 sequences are MNHNS and SASEGT. This CDR3 contains 14 residues. CDR3 nucleotide sequence: TGTGCCAGCAGTGACAGGGGGAGGCAAGAGACCCAGTACTTC. This translates into CASSDRGRQETQYF.

This clone was observed a few times. The chain recombines TRBV18 with TRBJ2-7; TRBD1 might be the D (6 bases). The CDR3 is made up of 15 amino acids. Germline V lookup: CDR1 KGHSH, CDR2 LQKENI. V lost 2 bases, J lost 6 bases, and 17 bases lay in between. The CDR3 protein is CASSPANRVPAEQYF. The CDR3 DNA reads as TGTGCCAGCTCACCAGCAAACAGGGTTCCGGCCGAGCAGTACTTC.

The genes are TRBV18 and TRBJ1-4; D uncertain. V was shortened by 2 bases and J by 0 bases, with 10 bases between the two germline ends. CDR1 is KGHSH and CDR2 is LQKENI in the germline V gene. CDR3 length: 16 amino acids. Written as DNA, the CDR3 is TGTGCCAGCTCACCAACGCGGAGAGCAACTAATGAAAAACTGTTTTTT. Protein sequence: CASSPTRRATNEKLFF.

The chain employs TRBV6-6 and TRBJ1-1; D not certain. V lost 0 bases, J lost 1 base, and 9 bases lay in between. Germline assignment: CDR1 MNHNY and CDR2 SVGAGI (reference sequence). The CDR3 covers 15 residues. CDR3 amino acids: CASSYSAGSNTEAFF. In DNA form, the CDR3 reads TGTGCCAGCAGTTACTCGGCAGGCTCGAACACTGAAGCTTTCTTT.

This sequence joins TRBV5-1 and TRBJ2-7, with 10 bases matching TRBD1. This CDR3 comprises 14 residues. Germline V lookup: CDR1 SGHRS, CDR2 YFSETQ. V shed 4 bases, J shed 6 bases, and the junction held 7 bases outside the gene matches. CDR3 in DNA: TGCGCCAGCAGCAAAGCCGGGACAGGGGTCGAGCAGTACTTC. As protein: CASSKAGTGVEQYF.

The J gene is TRBJ2-5, the V gene TRBV7-2, with D possibly matching TRBD2 (5 bases). Deletions cut 6 bases from V and 0 bases from J, with 11 bases between. The CDR3 contains 14 residues. CDR1 and CDR2 (germline): SGHTA, FQGNSA. CDR3 in DNA: TGTGCCAGCAGTGTGGGGAGTCACCAAGAGACCCAGTACTTC. This gives the protein CASSVGSHQETQYF.

The chain couples TRBV7-2 to TRBJ1-1; weak D call: TRBD1 (5 bases). This CDR3 region has 15 residues. With 3 bases removed from V and 2 bases from J, the gap between germline ends came to 13 bases. CDR1 is SGHTA and CDR2 is FQGNSA in the germline V gene. Here the CDR3 reads CASSFLGRTNTEAFF. DNA for the CDR3: TGTGCCAGCAGCTTCCTCGGACGGACAAACACTGAAGCTTTCTTT.

This clone was found a few times. The chain combines TRBV30 with TRBJ2-2; tentative D call: TRBD1 (5 bases). CDR3 length equals 13 residues. Trimming cost V 4 bases and J 8 bases, with 14 bases left between them. Looked up from germline, CDR1 is GTSNPN and CDR2 is SVGIG (reference sequence). The CDR3 region is CAWKDTSAGELFF. In DNA form, the CDR3 reads TGTGCCTGGAAGGACACTTCCGCGGGGGAGCTGTTTTTT.

The rearrangement uses TRBV19 and TRBJ1-2; 7 bases map to TRBD1. Germline trimming cut 9 bases from V and 2 bases from J; bases unmatched to any gene: 15. Germline V gene data show CDR1 as LNHDA and CDR2 as SQIVND (reference sequence). This CDR3 spans 16 amino acids. The CDR3 bases are TGTGCCAGCCAACAATCCGTGGGACAGACCAACTATGGCTACACCTTC. This codes for CASQQSVGQTNYGYTF.